Presented here are 2 T cell receptor beta chains from one specimen sequenced in a study of blood T cells in healthy people across ages. Alongside a J-beta primer mix, a sample-barcoded 5' primer served in a second PCR lasting about 7 to 12 cycles. TCRdb reanalysed the 5' RACE reads using MiXCR and keeps one entry per CDR3 protein. The sample includes 790,000 or so distinct CDR3 sequences, approximately 53% of them seen just once. The sample comprised blood. These receptors came from a man aged 35 to 55 in good health.

The chain is built from TRBV7-9 and TRBJ2-1; D is perhaps TRBD1 (6 bases). The end of the DNA aligns better with TRBJ2-7, so the J call may be wrong. The CDR3 runs 15 residues. The germline gives CDR1 SEHNR, CDR2 FQNEAQ (reference sequence). The CDR3 region is CASSPNRASYNEQYF. DNA for the CDR3: TGTGCCAGCAGCCCAAACAGGGCGTCCTACAATGAGCAGTACTTC.

This CDR3 reads CASTSANGNTDTQYF. The CDR3 DNA reads TGTGCCAGCACTAGTGCAAACGGAAACACAGATACGCAGTATTTT. The rearrangement links TRBV9 to TRBJ2-3, with D unclear. The V end lost 6 bases, the J end lost 2 bases, and 16 bases lay between the germline ends. Germline assignment: CDR1 SGDLS and CDR2 YYNGEE. CDR3 length: 15 amino acids.